Sequencing of this T cell receptor (beta chain) was carried out in a study of CD8 T cells in ankylosing spondylitis. Findings of the study overall: Significant enrichment of disease-linked clones was reportedly seen in matched ankylosing spondylitis synovial fluid.

The CDR3 has 16 amino acids. Looked up from germline, CDR1 is SGDLS and CDR2 is YYNGEE. Trimming pared 0 bases from V and 5 bases from J, leaving 17 bases between. In TCRdb, the 5' RACE reads were re-called with MiXCR into one record per CDR3 protein. The table records 40,000 to 50,000 distinct CDR3 sequences, less than 3.5% of them present only once. This clonotype was recorded at least ten times. Its specificity is unknown. J is TRBJ2-5 and V is TRBV9; D may be TRBD2 (5 bases). Material for sequencing was blood, either unsorted or a sorted T cell fraction (not recorded which). The source of this sequence is a male donor with ankylosing spondylitis or in good health (not recorded which). This CDR3 reads CASSVAVRGGDETQYF. DNA for the CDR3: TGTGCCAGCAGCGTAGCTGTCAGAGGAGGTGACGAGACCCAGTACTTC.